The 30 T cell receptor beta chains given below trace back to one sample, sequenced in a study of CD8 T cells in ankylosing spondylitis. Each CDR3 protein is one row after TCRdb ran MiXCR on the 5' RACE reads. The profile shows about 200,000 distinct CDR3 sequences, 20% to 30% of them singletons. Sequenced sample: blood, either unsorted or a sorted T cell fraction (not recorded which). Receptors originate from a male donor with ankylosing spondylitis or in good health (not recorded which).

A remark on this clonotype: This could be a read error, since a much larger clone is one nucleotide away. CDR3 in amino acids: CASSYSGIAGVYTEQFF. The CDR3, as DNA: TGTGCCAGCAGTTACTCGGGAATAGCGGGAGTCTACACTGAGCAGTTCTTC. V is TRBV6-5 and J is TRBJ2-1; TRBD2 aligns across 9 bases. The CDR3 spans 17 residues. Germline CDR1 and CDR2: MNHEY and SVGAGI.

This clonotype was detected ten times or more. The chain has TRBV12-3 or TRBV12-4 and TRBJ2-7, with 8 bases that match TRBD1. With V trimmed by 6 bases and J by 1 base, 8 bases remained unmatched. The CDR3 length is 15 residues. The CDR3 protein is CASRPTGGRSYEQYF. The CDR3 DNA reads as TGTGCCAGCAGACCCACAGGGGGAAGATCCTACGAGCAGTACTTC.

This clonotype was seen only once. J is TRBJ2-1 and V is TRBV28; possible D gene TRBD2, 5 bases. The V gene's germline CDR1 is MDHEN and CDR2 SYDVKM. Trimming cost V 5 bases and J 3 bases, with 17 bases left between them. The length of the CDR3 is 16 residues. The CDR3 loop is CASSHPELADYNEQFF. The CDR3 nucleotides read TGTGCCAGCAGTCACCCCGAGCTAGCTGACTACAATGAGCAGTTCTTC.

The J gene is TRBJ2-7, the V gene TRBV29-1; a weak D match, TRBD2 (5 bases). V was trimmed by 3 bases and J by 4 bases, leaving 10 bases between them. Germline V CDR1 and CDR2: SQVTM, ANQGSEA. The CDR3 extends over 12 amino acids. The CDR3 protein is CSVDAGGYEQYF. Written as DNA, the CDR3 is TGCAGCGTTGACGCGGGCGGGTACGAGCAGTACTTC.

This clonotype appeared a few times. V is TRBV9 and J is TRBJ2-1, with D unresolved. The CDR3 is 14 amino acids. The germline CDR1 and CDR2 sequences are SGDLS and YYNGEE. The germline V and J ends were trimmed by 2 bases and 5 bases, with 11 bases remaining between them. CDR3 region: CASSVSDVDNEQFF. DNA of the CDR3: TGTGCCAGCAGCGTCTCGGATGTGGACAATGAGCAGTTCTTC.

The chain is built from TRBV3-1 and TRBJ2-2; D gene ambiguous. Between the trimmed V and J ends, which lost 4 bases and 6 bases, there was a span of 15 bases. Per the germline V gene, CDR1 is LGHDT and CDR2 is YNNKEL (reference sequence). This CDR3 contains 15 residues. Written as DNA, the CDR3 is TGTGCCAGCAGCCGGCGGACCGCCCGGTCCGGGGAGCTGTTTTTT. This translates into CASSRRTARSGELFF. The entire variable domain, with the rest obtained from reference TRBV3-1 and TRBJ2-2, is as follows: DTAVSQTPKYLVTQMGNDKSIKCEQNLGHDTMYWYKQDSKKFLKIMFSYNNKELIINETVPNRFSPKSPDKAHLNLHINSLELGDSAVYFCASSRRTARSGELFFGEGSRLTVL.

In this sample, this clonotype turned up many times. This rearrangement joins TRBV12-3 or TRBV12-4 to TRBJ1-2, with 7 bases identical to TRBD1. The CDR3 extends over 15 amino acids. V was clipped by 6 bases and J by 4 bases; unmatched bases: 11. The CDR3 loop is CASSLNRGTGYGYTF. The CDR3 DNA sequence: TGTGCCAGCAGCCTGAACAGGGGCACGGGCTATGGCTACACCTTC.

This clonotype showed up many times. Compared with germline, one end of the junction differs, possibly owing to a read error. The rearrangement links TRBV4-1 to TRBJ2-2; TRBD2 agrees at 13 bases. This CDR3 is built from 17 residues. In germline, CDR1 is MGHRA, CDR2 YSYEKL. The DNA for the CDR3 is TGCGCCAGTAGCCAAGGACTAGCGGGAGTTGTCACCGGGGAGCTGTTTTTT. It specifies CASSQGLAGVVTGELFF.

The chain joins TRBV9 to TRBJ2-7; 9 nucleotides align to TRBD1. With V trimmed by 7 bases and J by 7 bases, 12 bases remained unmatched. The CDR3 length is 14 residues. Germline V CDR1 and CDR2: SGDLS, YYNGEE. The CDR3 sequence is CASSPGRTGDEQYF. In DNA, the CDR3 is TGTGCCAGCTCCCCTGGCCGGACAGGGGATGAGCAGTACTTC.

This clonotype has a count of ten or more. The chain recombines TRBV10-1 with TRBJ2-3; no definite D call. In germline, CDR1 is WNHNN, CDR2 SYGVQD (reference sequence). V dropped 6 bases and J dropped 4 bases, with 11 bases sitting between them. The CDR3 extends over 13 amino acids. The CDR3 sequence is CASSGHGADTQYF. In nucleotides, the CDR3 is TGCGCCAGCAGCGGTCACGGTGCAGATACGCAGTATTTT.

This chain uses TRBV7-6 with TRBJ2-7, with TRBD2 matching 7 bases. The germline V gene encodes CDR1 SGHVS and CDR2 FNYEAQ. The J segment lost 0 bases and the V segment lost 1 base, leaving 3 bases of the junction unmatched. There are 15 residues in the CDR3. Here the CDR3 DNA reads TGTGCCAGCAGCTTAGGGGGCGGGAGCTCCTACGAGCAGTACTTC. This codes for CASSLGGGSSYEQYF.

This chain uses TRBV29-1 with TRBJ1-2; tentatively, D is TRBD1 (5 bases). CDR3 size: 11 residues. The germline V gene has CDR1 SQVTM and CDR2 ANQGSEA. Trimming took 4 bases from V and 8 from J, leaving 11 bases between them. CDR3 DNA sequence: TGCAGCGTTGTTGGGAGGGACGGCTACACCTTC. It is translated as CSVVGRDGYTF.

In its sample, this clonotype was seen many times. This sequence joins TRBV5-6 and TRBJ2-7, with TRBD2 matching over 11 bases. CDR1 is SGHDT, CDR2 YYEEEE, per germline. This CDR3 is 17 amino acids long. The ends lost 5 bases at V and 0 bases at J; junction bases unmatched: 10. CDR3 residues: CASSTKRTSGRSYEQYF. The CDR3 DNA sequence: TGTGCCAGCAGTACCAAACGGACTAGCGGGCGCTCCTACGAGCAGTACTTC.

V gene TRBV27 combines with J gene TRBJ2-3; D may be TRBD1 (5 bases). The V end lost 8 bases, the J end lost 6 bases, and 21 bases lay between the germline ends. The length of the CDR3 is 15 residues. Looked up from germline, CDR1 is MNHEY and CDR2 is SMNVEV (reference sequence). For the CDR3, the DNA is TGTGCCAGCTGGCCGCGGTTGGGGCGAGGTGATACGCAGTATTTT. This sequence encodes CASWPRLGRGDTQYF.

There are many counts of this clonotype. The chain joins TRBV7-2 to TRBJ1-2; a possible D gene is TRBD1 (6 bases). This CDR3 is 13 amino acids long. Germline values: CDR1 SGHTA, CDR2 FQGNSA. The germline V and J ends were trimmed by 2 bases and 7 bases, with 11 bases remaining between them. The CDR3 DNA sequence: TGTGCCAGCAGCTTAATGGGGGCGACTGGCTACACCTTC. Translated, it gives CASSLMGATGYTF.

This rearrangement joins TRBV29-1 to TRBJ1-2, with TRBD1 identical over 7 bases. There are 12 residues in the CDR3. The J segment lost 5 bases and the V segment lost 4 bases, leaving 4 bases of the junction unmatched. Germline V lookup: CDR1 SQVTM, CDR2 ANQGSEA. This CDR3 is CSVAGRGYGYTF. CDR3 bases: TGCAGCGTTGCCGGCAGGGGGTATGGCTACACCTTC.

The chain carries TRBV5-1 and TRBJ1-2; D unclear. This CDR3 contains 12 residues. Germline-derived CDR1 and CDR2 are SGHRS and YFSETQ. V was shortened by 3 bases and J by 6 bases, with 9 bases between the two germline ends. Here the CDR3 DNA reads TGCGCCAGCAGCTCGGGGATCCATGGCTACACCTTC. This translates into CASSSGIHGYTF.

This clonotype was detected ten times or more. V gene TRBV6-5 combines with J gene TRBJ1-2; D not certain. Looked up from germline, CDR1 is MNHEY and CDR2 is SVGAGI. This CDR3 is 13 amino acids long. V dropped 2 bases and J dropped 2 bases, with 6 bases sitting between them. CDR3 region: CASSYDGNYGYTF. CDR3 sequence (DNA): TGTGCCAGCAGTTACGACGGGAACTATGGCTACACCTTC.

This clonotype has at least ten counts. The chain carries TRBV20-1 and TRBJ2-7; D is tentatively TRBD1 or TRBD2 (5 bases each). V lost 0 bases and J lost 4, with 16 bases in between. Germline CDR1 reads DFQATT; CDR2 reads SNEGSKA (reference sequence). This CDR3 comprises 15 residues. For the CDR3, the DNA is TGCAGTGCTAGAGATCAAATACGGGACGATTACGAGCAGTACTTC. Amino acid sequence: CSARDQIRDDYEQYF.

This clonotype has ten or more counts. The CDR3 loop is CSADDLAKNIQYF. CDR3 nucleotide sequence: TGCAGTGCTGACGACTTAGCCAAAAACATTCAGTACTTC. The chain has TRBV20-1 and TRBJ2-4; D not certain. There are 13 residues in the CDR3. Germline values: CDR1 DFQATT, CDR2 SNEGSKA (reference sequence). V was trimmed by 5 bases and J by 0 bases, leaving 8 bases between them.

This clonotype appeared many times. The CDR3 here is CASSGDYYNEQFF. CDR3 nucleotide sequence: TGTGCCAGCAGCGGAGACTACTACAATGAGCAGTTCTTC. The chain links TRBV5-4 to TRBJ2-1, with D tentatively TRBD2 (5 bases). V was cut by 4 bases and J by 3 bases, with 8 bases left in between. The CDR3 runs to 13 residues. CDR1 and CDR2 from the germline V gene are SGHNT and YYREEE (reference sequence).

This clonotype was seen ten or more times. The chain has TRBV4-2 and TRBJ2-4, with 9 bases matching TRBD1. V was pared by 2 bases and J by 6 bases, with 8 bases of the junction left unmatched. Germline-derived CDR1 and CDR2 are LGHNA and YNFKEQ. The CDR3 runs 16 residues. DNA of the CDR3: TGTGCCAGCAGCCAAACCCGGACAGGGGCAGCAAACATTCAGTACTTC. It encodes CASSQTRTGAANIQYF.

This clonotype was seen at least ten times. The chain couples TRBV29-1 to TRBJ1-1; TRBD1 might be the D (5 bases). Trimming took off 7 bases at V and 1 base at J, with 13 bases between the two ends. The CDR3 is 13 amino acids. Looked up from germline, CDR1 is SQVTM and CDR2 is ANQGSEA. This CDR3 reads CSGQTDRNTEAFF. For the CDR3, the DNA is TGCAGCGGTCAAACTGACAGGAACACTGAAGCTTTCTTT.

This clonotype was seen a handful of times. The chain combines TRBV18 with TRBJ2-6, with a tentative D call TRBD1 (6 bases). This CDR3 comprises 17 residues. Looked up from germline, CDR1 is KGHSH and CDR2 is LQKENI. Trimming pared 3 bases from V and 0 bases from J, leaving 12 bases between. The CDR3 nucleotides are TGTGCCAGCTCACCTAACGGACAGCCCTCTGGGGCCAACGTCCTGACTTTC. This gives the protein CASSPNGQPSGANVLTF.

The chain joins TRBV10-1 to TRBJ2-5; TRBD1 is a possible D gene (6 bases). This CDR3 has 14 residues. The ends were cut back, 4 bases at V and 3 bases at J, with 12 bases in the middle. From germline, CDR1 is WNHNN and CDR2 SYGVQD (reference sequence). The CDR3 loop is CASSVTGAEETQYF. DNA of the CDR3: TGCGCCAGCAGTGTGACAGGCGCGGAAGAGACCCAGTACTTC.

This clonotype was observed a single time. The rearrangement links TRBV6-5 to TRBJ2-7, with D tentatively TRBD1 or TRBD2 (5 bases each). From germline, CDR1 is MNHEY and CDR2 SVGAGI. Trimming cost V 1 base and J 2 bases, with 15 bases left between them. This CDR3 is 16 amino acids long. This CDR3 is CASSYFPGPTAYEQYF. For the CDR3, the DNA is TGTGCCAGCAGTTACTTTCCGGGGCCCACAGCCTACGAGCAGTACTTC.

Only one count was recorded for this clonotype. V usage is TRBV29-1 and J usage is TRBJ2-5; 8 nucleotides match TRBD1. J was trimmed by 5 bases and V by 0 bases; bases with no gene match: 8. The V gene's germline CDR1 is SQVTM and CDR2 ANQGSEA. The length of the CDR3 is 15 residues. The CDR3 nucleotides read TGCAGCGTTGAAGATCGCCAGGGGGCGAGGGAGACCCAGTACTTC. Its translation: CSVEDRQGARETQYF.

This clonotype was seen ten or more times. This chain connects TRBV28 to TRBJ1-4; perhaps TRBD1 as D (6 bases). Trimming took off 2 bases at V and 0 bases at J, with 16 bases between the two ends. Per germline, CDR1 MDHEN and CDR2 SYDVKM. This CDR3 region has 18 residues. CDR3 protein: CASSLGPGELATNEKLFF. The CDR3 DNA reads TGTGCCAGCAGTTTAGGCCCAGGGGAACTTGCAACTAATGAAAAACTGTTTTTT.

Many counts were recorded for this clonotype. The gene calls are TRBV7-2 and TRBJ1-6; 7 nucleotides align to TRBD1. This CDR3 is built from 15 residues. CDR1 SGHTA and CDR2 FQGNSA come from the germline V gene. After removal of 5 bases from V and 2 bases from J, the junction contained 3 bases not matched to a gene. The chain's CDR3 is CASSPDRAYNSPLHF. In nucleotides, the CDR3 is TGTGCCAGCAGCCCCGACAGGGCCTATAATTCACCCCTCCACTTT.

This clonotype was detected many times. The rearrangement joins TRBV12-3 or TRBV12-4 to TRBJ2-2; D gene unclear. The CDR3 extends over 15 amino acids. V gave up 2 bases and J gave up 2 bases, with 9 bases separating them. CDR3 sequence reads: CASSLMGRNTGELFF. Written as DNA, the CDR3 is TGTGCCAGCAGTTTAATGGGCAGAAACACCGGGGAGCTGTTTTTT.